Included here is one T cell receptor beta chain sequence, with context. These data originate in a study of blood T cell repertoires in COVID-19. About the study: The samples span acute and convalescent COVID-19 from the United States, Italy and Spain.

The length of the CDR3 is 16 residues. Germline V CDR1 and CDR2: SGHVS, FNYEAQ. J gave up 2 bases and V 0 bases, and 7 bases lay outside the gene matches. Source study methods: Reference gene primer amplification in the assay estimated nucleated cell counts. Some clones are missing from TCRdb's copy, which holds only in-frame ones; the method was immunoSEQ multiplex PCR. The DNA was the basis for D and trimming; V, J and clone size are from that table. This repertoire shows 250,000 to 350,000 clones, more than 70% found once; its top ten account for around 8%. The sample was peripheral blood. J is TRBJ2-7 and V is TRBV7-6, with 7 bases lining up with TRBD2. This TCR derives from a woman between 45 and 60 years old who had recovered from COVID-19. The CDR3 reads CASSLARLAEPYEQYF. In DNA form, the CDR3 reads TGTGCCAGCAGCTTAGCCCGGCTAGCGGAACCCTACGAGCAGTACTTC. Complete variable domain (other parts from reference TRBV7-6 and TRBJ2-7): GAGVSQSPRYKVTKRGQDVALRCDPISGHVSLYWYRQALGQGPEFLTYFNYEAQQDKSGLPNDRFSAERPEGSISTLTIQRTEQRDSAMYRCASSLARLAEPYEQYFGPGTRLTVT.